The TCR beta chain under discussion was sequenced for a study of blood T cell repertoires in COVID-19 (dated by TCRdb to 2018 to 2020). A note on the overall study: Samples covering the acute and convalescent phases of COVID-19 were provided by collaborators in the United States, Italy and Spain. The samples were drawn from the first 160 participants of the ongoing ImmuneRACE study and from some 1,300 subjects provided by 6 global collaborators. Deeply sampled blood TCRbeta repertoires from subjects exposed to, actively infected with, or recovered from COVID-19 were included in the dataset. The prospective study material was composed of cDNA or gDNA derived from T cells, B-cell-depleted T cells, or PBMCs. The repertoires were released in a freely available public database meant as a resource for research on the immune response to SARS-CoV-2. The sample metadata nearly always contained a de-identified subject ID, COVID-19 status, age in years and sex. Where available, HLA class I and class II types were obtained from metadata supplied by the sample provider rather than from assay-based typing. The paper as a whole reports these results and caveats: The amount of clinical and demographic metadata varied by source and participant and was provided uncurated.

TCRbeta CDR3 regions were amplified from genomic DNA using the immunoSEQ Assay, a bias-controlled multiplex PCR. Per the original workflow: The number of nucleated cells in each sample was estimated by amplification of reference gene primers within the assay. To quantify the absolute abundance of each unique TCRbeta CDR3 rearrangement, sequence reads were collapsed and filtered. For each sample, productive Simpson clonality was calculated as the square root of Simpson's diversity index across productive rearrangements. TCRdb holds this immuneACCESS table with in-frame rearrangements only. Some clones are missing; in checked studies, unresolved V genes explain under half, and the rest has no known cause. V, J and clone size were drawn from that table, and D and trimming were deduced from the DNA. Within this sample are about 16,000 clones, with 60% to 85% of them counted one time only. About 13% of the sample rests with the top ten.

Whole blood was collected in K2EDTA tubes by collaborating institutions according to the institutions' own protocols. Collaborator samples were shipped for TCRbeta analysis as frozen whole blood, isolated PBMCs, or DNA extracted from either sample type. In regard to this clone: Its antigen remains undetermined. Base qualities are not recorded, but no much larger clone differs from it by a single base.

The germline V gene encodes CDR1 SEHNR and CDR2 FQNEAQ (reference sequence). Trimming leaves V shorter by 7 bases and J shorter by 12 bases, with the junction holding 13 bases beyond the gene matches. The CDR3 runs 13 amino acids, cysteine and phenylalanine included. The DNA shown is the 39-base CDR3, in frame from base 1. The rearranged segments are TRBV7-9 and TRBJ2-7, and TRBD2 aligns with 9 junction nucleotides. Specimen: peripheral blood. This TCR derives from a man aged 55 to 69 with acute or convalescent COVID-19. DNA sequence: TGTGCCAGCATCGGGAGTTTAGCGGGAGATTGGTACTTC. Translated, this gives CASIGSLAGDWYF.